Listed below are T cell receptor beta chains from one sample, sequenced in a study of T cells in localized non-small cell lung cancer. The repertoire was sequenced with immunoSEQ multiplex PCR; TCRdb's copy has only in-frame clones and lacks some. The top ten hold approximately 5% of the sample, which has about 3,000 clones, around a quarter seen once. The input for sequencing was lung tumor tissue, taken before any cancer treatment. The receptor source for this set is a female donor over 55 with stage I lung adenocarcinoma. Each CDR3 is given with its conserved first and last residue. D genes are given only for firm matches. Clone size is given for some rows only: seen once, a few or many times, or a class if the clone is expanded.

j_call cdr3_length d_call clone_size v_call cdr3_aa cdr3_nt
TRBJ1-3 16 TRBD1 . TRBV19 CASSSSWDSTGNTIYF TGTGCCAGTAGTTCGAGTTGGGACAGCACTGGAAACACCATATATTTT
TRBJ1-4 16 . few TRBV14 CASSQVTGARGEKLFF TGTGCCAGCAGCCAAGTGACGGGGGCGAGGGGTGAAAAACTGTTTTTT
TRBJ2-7 13 . . TRBV7-8 CASSHRQTHEQYF TGTGCCAGCAGCCATAGACAGACCCACGAGCAGTACTTC
TRBJ2-2 15 . . TRBV6-8 CASSVRQGWTGELFF TGTGCCAGCAGTGTTCGTCAGGGGTGGACCGGGGAGCTGTTTTTT
TRBJ2-2 17 . few TRBV19 CASSKSGQTFNTGELFF TGTGCCAGTAGTAAATCGGGCCAGACTTTCAACACCGGGGAGCTGTTTTTT
TRBJ2-7 16 TRBD2 . TRBV19 CASSIHPLAGVVEQYF TGTGCCAGTAGTATCCATCCACTAGCGGGAGTCGTTGAGCAGTACTTC
TRBJ2-7 16 . . TRBV6-8 CASRQGEGQWSYEQYF TGTGCCAGCAGACAGGGGGAGGGACAGTGGTCCTACGAGCAGTACTTC
TRBJ1-1 17 . . TRBV7-6 CASSLEGRGGWNTEAFF TGTGCCAGCAGCTTAGAAGGGCGGGGCGGGTGGAACACTGAAGCTTTCTTT
TRBJ1-2 15 . . TRBV6-8 CASSYSAPWGYGYTF TGTGCCAGCAGTTACTCCGCCCCTTGGGGCTATGGCTACACCTTC
TRBJ2-7 14 . . TRBV2 CASDNGLSSYEQYF TGTGCCAGCGATAACGGACTCTCCTCCTACGAGCAGTACTTC
TRBJ2-1 15 TRBD2 . TRBV12-5 CASTFASGGHNEQFF TGTGCCAGCACCTTCGCTAGCGGGGGACACAATGAGCAGTTCTTC
TRBJ1-1 15 . . TRBV19 CASSLSWGANTEAFF TGTGCCAGTAGTCTCTCTTGGGGGGCAAACACTGAAGCTTTCTTT
TRBJ2-7 15 TRBD2 few TRBV11-3 CASSSRTSGSYEQYF TGTGCCAGCAGCTCGAGGACTAGCGGGAGCTACGAGCAGTACTTC
TRBJ1-1 15 . . TRBV5-1 CASSLTGDGNTEAFF TGCGCCAGCAGCTTGACCGGGGACGGTAACACTGAAGCTTTCTTT
TRBJ2-1 15 TRBD2 . TRBV11-3 CASSFPTSGSHEQFF TGTGCCAGCAGCTTTCCGACTAGCGGGAGCCATGAGCAGTTCTTC
TRBJ1-6 13 . . TRBV19 CASKRGSNSPLHF TGTGCCAGTAAACGGGGGAGTAATTCACCCCTCCACTTT